The 6 T cell receptor beta chains below come from one sample, sequenced in a study of CD8 T cells in Susac syndrome. Reverse transcription used roughly 0.45 to 1 ug RNA and random hexamers. TCRdb itself ran the immunoSEQ multiplex PCR reads through MiXCR, one entry per CDR3 protein. The sample shows some 260,000 distinct CDR3 sequences, approximately 81% of them seen only once. The source material was CD8+ T cells from PBMCs. Every receptor here comes from a human donor with multiple sclerosis.

This clonotype has a single count. The J gene is TRBJ1-2, the V gene TRBV5-1; D is perhaps TRBD1 (6 bases). The germline gives CDR1 SGHRS, CDR2 YFSETQ. This CDR3 is 18 amino acids long. Trimming stripped 4 bases from V and 5 bases from J, with 27 bases between. CDR3 protein: CASSPDPNVGGRGYGYTF. The CDR3 DNA follows: TGCGCCAGCAGCCCGGACCCCAATGTGGGGGGGCGAGGTTATGGCTACACCTTC.

This chain uses TRBV5-1 with TRBJ1-2; 7 positions agree with TRBD1. The CDR3 loop spans 14 amino acids. Germline values: CDR1 SGHRS, CDR2 YFSETQ. The ends lost 4 bases at V and 2 bases at J; junction bases unmatched: 5. CDR3 in amino acids: CASSRDSSNYGYTF. The DNA for the CDR3 is TGCGCCAGCAGCAGGGACAGTTCCAACTATGGCTACACCTTC.

CDR3 coding DNA: TGTGCCAGCTCACCGGGGCTTCCTTCAGAAGAGACCCAGTACTTC. Translated, it gives CASSPGLPSEETQYF. The rearrangement joins TRBV18 to TRBJ2-5; D possibly corresponds to TRBD1 (5 bases). CDR3 length equals 15 residues. Trimming pared 3 bases from V and 3 bases from J, leaving 14 bases between. Per germline, CDR1 KGHSH and CDR2 LQKENI.

The chain links TRBV20-1 to TRBJ2-3; perhaps TRBD2 as D (5 bases). Germline V gene sequence: CDR1 DFQATT, CDR2 SNEGSKA (reference sequence). V lost 0 bases and J lost 3, with 13 bases in between. CDR3 length equals 15 residues. The CDR3 spells CSARDGEAVTDTQYF. CDR3 nucleotide sequence: TGCAGTGCTAGAGATGGGGAAGCGGTAACAGATACGCAGTATTTT.

This clonotype was observed a single time. The chain employs TRBV7-9 and TRBJ1-2; D gene uncertain. Per germline, CDR1 SEHNR and CDR2 FQNEAQ (reference sequence). The V and J ends lost 2 bases and 4 bases respectively, with 8 bases between them. The CDR3 runs 13 residues. This CDR3 is CASSLPLGYGYTF. DNA of the CDR3: TGTGCCAGCAGCTTACCCCTTGGCTATGGCTACACCTTC.

The chain joins TRBV20-1 to TRBJ2-1; TRBD2 is a possible D gene (6 bases). V dropped 5 bases and J dropped 7 bases, with 21 bases sitting between them. This CDR3 spans 15 amino acids. CDR1 is DFQATT and CDR2 is SNEGSKA in the germline V gene (reference sequence). CDR3 in amino acids: CSAPPLPDGGNEQFF. The CDR3 nucleotides read TGCAGTGCTCCCCCCCTCCCGGATGGGGGGAATGAGCAGTTCTTC.